This entry lists 10 T cell receptor beta chains sequenced from one sample in a study of lymphopenia after photon versus proton radiotherapy. Using immunoSEQ multiplex PCR, the repertoire was profiled, and TCRdb retains in-frame clones only, with some absent. The table includes about 160,000 clones, approximately 91% detected once. Here the sequenced sample was peripheral blood, taken from a patient treated with photon-based radiotherapy. The source of these receptors is a man in his fifties or sixties with gastric cancer.

The V and J genes are TRBV4-1 and TRBJ2-7; D perhaps matches TRBD1 (6 bases). The germline V and J ends were trimmed by 4 bases and 2 bases, with 18 bases remaining between them. CDR3 length: 16 amino acids. Germline assignment: CDR1 MGHRA and CDR2 YSYEKL. Here the CDR3 reads CASSPIRGPDPYEQYF. DNA for the CDR3: TGCGCCAGCAGCCCCATCAGGGGCCCCGACCCCTACGAGCAGTACTTC.

V is TRBV7-8 and J is TRBJ1-3, with TRBD1 as a possible D gene (6 bases). The CDR3 runs to 15 residues. Trimming stripped 5 bases from V and 9 bases from J, with 20 bases between. CDR1 and CDR2 (germline): SGHVS, FQNEAQ. CDR3 nucleotide sequence: TGTGCCAGCAGCCCGAACGACAGGATAAAAAGCACCATATATTTT. Its translation: CASSPNDRIKSTIYF.

J is TRBJ1-1 and V is TRBV29-1; possibly TRBD1 for D (5 bases). The CDR3 contains 14 residues. Trimming pared 3 bases from V and 0 bases from J, leaving 11 bases between. The V gene's germline CDR1 is SQVTM and CDR2 ANQGSEA. For the CDR3, the DNA is TGCAGCGTTGAGCAGGGATTAATGAACACTGAAGCTTTCTTT. Encoded protein: CSVEQGLMNTEAFF. The full variable domain, its missing parts supplied by reference TRBV29-1 and TRBJ1-1, is SAVISQKPSRDICQRGTSLTIQCQVDSQVTMMFWYRQQPGQSLTLIATANQGSEATYESGFVIDKFPISRPNLTFSTLTVSNMSPEDSSIYLCSVEQGLMNTEAFFGQGTRLTVV.

The chain is built from TRBV7-2 and TRBJ2-7, with 10 bases identical to TRBD1. CDR3 length equals 17 residues. Germline CDR1 and CDR2: SGHTA and FQGNSA. V lost 2 bases and J lost 2; bases outside the gene matches: 9. The CDR3 sequence is CASSLRVGTGVPYEQYF. DNA for the CDR3: TGTGCCAGCAGCTTAAGGGTAGGGACAGGGGTTCCCTACGAGCAGTACTTC. Using reference TRBV7-2 and TRBJ2-7 for the parts outside the CDR3, the full variable domain is GAGVSQSPSNKVTEKGKDVELRCDPISGHTALYWYRQSLGQGLEFLIYFQGNSAPDKSGLPSDRFSAERTGGSVSTLTIQRTQQEDSAVYLCASSLRVGTGVPYEQYFGPGTRLTVT.

This sequence joins TRBV7-2 and TRBJ2-3; D unresolved. Trimming removed 3 bases from V and 9 bases from J, with 10 bases in between. Germline values: CDR1 SGHTA, CDR2 FQGNSA. This CDR3 region has 12 residues. The DNA of the CDR3 is TGTGCCAGCAGCTTGAACTACGGGACGCAGTATTTT. This gives the protein CASSLNYGTQYF.

The V and J genes are TRBV19 and TRBJ2-7, with D unresolved. Germline V CDR1 and CDR2: LNHDA, SQIVND (reference sequence). V lost 5 bases and J 2 bases, leaving 22 bases between the germline ends. This CDR3 is built from 17 residues. CDR3 nucleotides: TGTGCCAGTAGTGCTCAGCCTGGAAAGTCGGATACCTACGAGCAGTACTTC. It encodes CASSAQPGKSDTYEQYF.

The CDR3 region is CASSQAGSQGDEKLFF. The DNA of the CDR3 is TGCGCCAGCAGCCAAGCTGGGTCACAGGGAGATGAAAAACTGTTTTTT. The rearrangement uses TRBV4-3 and TRBJ1-4, with D perhaps matching TRBD1 (6 bases). Germline V CDR1 and CDR2: LGHNA, YSLEER. There are 16 residues in the CDR3. V was shortened by 1 base and J by 6 bases, with 15 bases between the two germline ends.

J is TRBJ1-2 and V is TRBV4-1, with TRBD1 identical over 9 bases. The J segment lost 4 bases and the V segment lost 2 bases, leaving 5 bases of the junction unmatched. Per germline, CDR1 MGHRA and CDR2 YSYEKL. This CDR3 is 15 amino acids long. CDR3 amino acids: CASSQLPGQGYGYTF. DNA of the CDR3: TGCGCCAGCAGCCAACTGCCGGGACAGGGCTATGGCTACACCTTC.

The V and J genes are TRBV9 and TRBJ2-2; D perhaps matches TRBD1 (6 bases). Germline-derived CDR1 and CDR2 are SGDLS and YYNGEE. V lost 4 bases and J lost 5, with 24 bases in between. This CDR3 contains 18 residues. CDR3 loop: CASSLHRQEARLTGELFF. The CDR3 bases are TGTGCCAGCAGCCTCCATCGACAGGAAGCCAGACTGACCGGGGAGCTGTTTTTT. The full variable domain, in which reference TRBV9 and TRBJ2-2 provide the parts outside the CDR3, is DSGVTQTPKHLITATGQRVTLRCSPRSGDLSVYWYQQSLDQGLQFLIQYYNGEERAKGNILERFSAQQFPDLHSELNLSSLELGDSALYFCASSLHRQEARLTGELFFGEGSRLTVL.

The rearrangement links TRBV30 to TRBJ1-2, with TRBD1 as a possible D gene (5 bases). V was cut by 2 bases and J by 4 bases, with 23 bases left in between. Germline CDR1 reads GTSNPN; CDR2 reads SVGIG (reference sequence). The CDR3 has 17 amino acids. Here the CDR3 reads CAWSSPGLRGVRYGYTF. As DNA, the CDR3 is TGTGCCTGGAGTTCACCGGGACTCCGGGGCGTGCGCTATGGCTACACCTTC.